This TCR beta chain is drawn from a study of CD8 T cells in Susac syndrome. Patients with Susac syndrome met diagnostic criteria defined recently for definite or probable disease. RNA was extracted with the RNeasy kit, and a quantity of roughly 0.5 to 1 ug was reverse transcribed using random hexamers. Each CDR3 protein is one row after TCRdb ran MiXCR on the immunoSEQ multiplex PCR reads. The table records 150,000 to 200,000 distinct CDR3 sequences, roughly 90% of them present only once. Germline V gives CDR1 SGHRS, CDR2 YFSETQ. Between the trimmed V and J ends, which lost 3 bases and 0 bases, there was a span of 10 bases. This CDR3 has 16 amino acids.

This TCR was recovered from a human donor with Susac syndrome. Source material: CD4+ T cells from PBMCs. The rearrangement joins TRBV5-1 to TRBJ2-6, with D possibly TRBD1 on 5 matching bases. CDR3 coding DNA: TGCGCCAGCAGCTGGTGGACAAGCTCTGGGGCCAACGTCCTGACTTTC. This encodes CASSWWTSSGANVLTF. The full variable domain, its missing parts supplied by reference TRBV5-1 and TRBJ2-6, is KAGVTQTPRYLIKTRGQQVTLSCSPISGHRSVSWYQQTPGQGLQFLFEYFSETQRNKGNFPGRFSGRQFSNSRSEMNVSTLELGDSALYLCASSWWTSSGANVLTFGAGSRLTVL.